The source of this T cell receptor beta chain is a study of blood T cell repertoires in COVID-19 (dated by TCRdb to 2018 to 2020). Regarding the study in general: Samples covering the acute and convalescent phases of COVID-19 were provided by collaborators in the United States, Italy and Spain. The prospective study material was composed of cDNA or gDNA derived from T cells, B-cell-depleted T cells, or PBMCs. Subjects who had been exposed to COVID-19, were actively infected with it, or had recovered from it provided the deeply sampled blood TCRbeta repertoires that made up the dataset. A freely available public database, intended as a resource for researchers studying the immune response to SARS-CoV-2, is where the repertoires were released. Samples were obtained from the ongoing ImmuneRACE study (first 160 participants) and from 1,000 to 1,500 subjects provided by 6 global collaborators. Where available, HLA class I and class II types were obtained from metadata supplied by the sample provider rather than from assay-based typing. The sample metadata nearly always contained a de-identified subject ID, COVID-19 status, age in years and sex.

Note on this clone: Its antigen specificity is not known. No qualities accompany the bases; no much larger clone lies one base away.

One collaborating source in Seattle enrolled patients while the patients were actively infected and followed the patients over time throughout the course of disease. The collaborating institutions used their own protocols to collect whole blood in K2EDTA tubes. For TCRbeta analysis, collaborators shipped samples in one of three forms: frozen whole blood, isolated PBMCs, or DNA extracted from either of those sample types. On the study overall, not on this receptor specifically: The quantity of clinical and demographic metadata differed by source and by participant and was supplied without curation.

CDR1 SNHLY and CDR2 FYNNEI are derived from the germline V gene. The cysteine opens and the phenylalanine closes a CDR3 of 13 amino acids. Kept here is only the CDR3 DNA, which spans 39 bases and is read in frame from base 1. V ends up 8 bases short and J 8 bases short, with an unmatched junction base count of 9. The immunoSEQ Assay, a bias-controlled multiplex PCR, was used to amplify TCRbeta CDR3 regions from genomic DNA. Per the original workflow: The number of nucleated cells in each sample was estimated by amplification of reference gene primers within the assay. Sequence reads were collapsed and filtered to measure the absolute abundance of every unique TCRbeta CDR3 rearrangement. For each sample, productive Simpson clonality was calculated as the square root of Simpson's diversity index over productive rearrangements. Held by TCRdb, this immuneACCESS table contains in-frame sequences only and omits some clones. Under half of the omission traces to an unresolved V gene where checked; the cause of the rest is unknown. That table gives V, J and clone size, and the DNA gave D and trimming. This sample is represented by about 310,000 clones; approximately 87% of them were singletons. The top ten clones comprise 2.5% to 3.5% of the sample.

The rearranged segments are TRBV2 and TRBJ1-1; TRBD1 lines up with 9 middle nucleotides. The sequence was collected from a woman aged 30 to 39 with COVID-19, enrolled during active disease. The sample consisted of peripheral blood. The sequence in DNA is TGTGCCAGCGGACGGGACAGGGACTTGGAAGCTTTCTTT. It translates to CASGRDRDLEAFF.